The 32 T cell receptor beta chains given below trace back to one sample, sequenced in a study of post-analysis software for immune sequencing data. Whole-study results and caveats: TRBV5-6, TRBV5-1 and TRBV20-1 belonged to a set of five TRBV segments that were more frequent in patients than controls.

Their antigen targets remain unknown. Incorporated into the TCR beta cDNA libraries were unique molecular identifiers, which served to reduce PCR and sequencing biases. TCRdb ran MiXCR on the PCR reads and lists one entry per CDR3 protein. Here the sample spans more than 500,000 distinct CDR3 sequences, around 31% being singletons. The sequenced sample was blood. Receptor source: a girl younger than 18 with multiple sclerosis.

V is TRBV6-5 and J is TRBJ1-2; no clear D gene. The CDR3 has 13 amino acids. CDR1 and CDR2 from the germline V gene are MNHEY and SVGAGI. The V end was cut by 2 bases, the J end by 1 base, with 5 bases between. The CDR3 here is CASSYVFNYGYTF. The CDR3 DNA sequence: TGTGCCAGCAGTTACGTTTTTAACTATGGCTACACCTTC.

This clonotype came up once. V and J are TRBV5-1 and TRBJ1-2, with 7 bases identical to TRBD1. Trimming at V came to 4 bases and at J to 3 bases, leaving 6 bases not matched to a gene. Germline CDR1 is SGHRS and CDR2 is YFSETQ. The CDR3 extends over 14 amino acids. For the CDR3, the DNA is TGCGCCAGCAGCCCGGGACAGCACTACTATGGCTACACCTTC. It encodes CASSPGQHYYGYTF.

V gene TRBV27 combines with J gene TRBJ1-2; TRBD1 might be the D (6 bases). In germline, CDR1 is MNHEY, CDR2 SMNVEV (reference sequence). The CDR3 totals 12 residues. V gave up 4 bases and J gave up 7 bases, with 10 bases separating them. The CDR3 loop is CASSSRDTGYTF. DNA of the CDR3: TGTGCCAGCAGTTCCCGGGACACTGGCTACACCTTC.

The table lists this clonotype with a few counts. This chain links TRBV5-1 with TRBJ2-1, with D maybe TRBD1 (5 bases). The length of the CDR3 is 13 residues. V was trimmed by 4 bases and J by 6 bases, leaving 11 bases between them. Germline values: CDR1 SGHRS, CDR2 YFSETQ. CDR3: CASSQGLVNEQFF. Written as DNA, the CDR3 is TGCGCCAGCAGCCAGGGTCTTGTCAATGAGCAGTTCTTC.

This clonotype was seen a few times. The J gene is TRBJ2-3, the V gene TRBV7-2; D is undetermined. The CDR3 has 14 amino acids. Trimming shortened V by 2 bases and J by 6 bases, and 12 bases separated the two germline ends. The germline V gene has CDR1 SGHTA and CDR2 FQGNSA. The CDR3 bases are TGTGCCAGCAGCTTAAATAACCCCTCGGATACGCAGTATTTT. Translated, it gives CASSLNNPSDTQYF. Variable domain in full (rest from reference TRBV7-2 and TRBJ2-3): GAGVSQSPSNKVTEKGKDVELRCDPISGHTALYWYRQSLGQGLEFLIYFQGNSAPDKSGLPSDRFSAERTGGSVSTLTIQRTQQEDSAVYLCASSLNNPSDTQYFGPGTRLTVL.

This clonotype was detected many times. The rearrangement links TRBV29-1 to TRBJ2-1, with TRBD1 as a possible D gene (6 bases). CDR3 length equals 11 residues. V was clipped by 5 bases and J by 10 bases, with 12 bases between them. CDR1 SQVTM and CDR2 ANQGSEA come from the germline V gene. The DNA of the CDR3 is TGCAGCGTTTCAGGGGCTCAGGAGCAGTTCTTC. Translating it yields CSVSGAQEQFF.

The chain is built from TRBV7-2 and TRBJ2-3; the match to TRBD2 covers 11 bases. The CDR3 extends over 15 amino acids. In germline, CDR1 is SGHTA, CDR2 FQGNSA. The V segment lost 5 bases and the J segment 5 bases; nucleotides outside the gene matches: 6. The CDR3 DNA sequence: TGTGCCAGCAGCCTTAGCGGGGGGGCTGGAGATACGCAGTATTTT. It encodes CASSLSGGAGDTQYF.

J is TRBJ2-1 and V is TRBV3-1; 10 bases map to TRBD2. V trimming: 5 bases; J trimming: 3 bases; junction bases outside the gene matches: 4. CDR3 length: 15 residues. The germline V gene has CDR1 LGHDT and CDR2 YNNKEL (reference sequence). CDR3 in amino acids: CASSGTSGVYNEQFF. CDR3 in DNA: TGTGCCAGCAGCGGCACTAGCGGGGTCTACAATGAGCAGTTCTTC.

The V call is TRBV20-1, the J call TRBJ1-5, with a possible D match to TRBD1 (5 bases). CDR3 length: 15 amino acids. Trimming cost V 5 bases and J 1 base, with 15 bases left between them. CDR1 and CDR2 (germline): DFQATT, SNEGSKA (reference sequence). DNA of the CDR3: TGCAGTGCTCCACAAGCAGGGATCAGCAATCAGCCCCAGCATTTT. Translating it yields CSAPQAGISNQPQHF.

The genes are TRBV3-1 and TRBJ2-3; 7 nucleotides agree with TRBD1. The CDR3 contains 17 residues. Looked up from germline, CDR1 is LGHDT and CDR2 is YNNKEL (reference sequence). With 0 bases clipped from V and 4 bases from J, the junction kept 10 bases outside the gene matches. DNA for the CDR3: TGTGCCAGCAGCCAAGATCTAGGGGGCGGTATGGCAGATACGCAGTATTTT. This codes for CASSQDLGGGMADTQYF.

This chain uses TRBV9 with TRBJ1-2; 7 nucleotides match TRBD1. The trim removed 2 bases at V and 2 bases at J, leaving 6 bases unmatched. CDR1 and CDR2 (germline): SGDLS, YYNGEE. The CDR3 contains 15 residues. The CDR3 loop reads CASSVDPTGNYGYTF. CDR3 sequence (DNA): TGTGCCAGCAGCGTGGACCCGACAGGGAACTATGGCTACACCTTC.

This clonotype has a handful of counts. This rearrangement joins TRBV7-2 to TRBJ1-2, with D possibly matching TRBD1 (5 bases). Germline CDR1 reads SGHTA; CDR2 reads FQGNSA. V shed 3 bases and J shed 6 bases, with 14 bases lying between them. The CDR3 has 14 amino acids. The CDR3 loop is CASSLSGEFDGYTF. In DNA, the CDR3 is TGTGCCAGCAGCTTGTCGGGGGAGTTTGATGGCTACACCTTC.

The chain recombines TRBV6-1 with TRBJ1-6; maybe TRBD1 (6 bases). The germline V gene encodes CDR1 MNHNS and CDR2 SASEGT. CDR3 length: 18 amino acids. The ends were cut back, 6 bases at V and 0 bases at J, with 18 bases in the middle. The CDR3 nucleotides are TGTGCCAGCAGGATTCTTGGACAGTTAAGCTCCTATAATTCACCCCTCCACTTT. Translating gives CASRILGQLSSYNSPLHF.

To note about this clonotype: A much larger clone differs from this one at a single base, so this may be a read error. The chain carries TRBV5-1 and TRBJ1-2, with 7 bases identical to TRBD1. V lost 4 bases, J lost 6 bases, and 6 bases stayed unmatched. Germline V CDR1 and CDR2: SGHRS, YFSETQ. The CDR3 extends over 13 amino acids. DNA of the CDR3: TGCGCCAGCAGCGGGGGACAGAACCATGGCTACACCTTC. It codes for CASSGGQNHGYTF. Looking up the rest from reference TRBV5-1 and TRBJ1-2 gives the full variable domain: KAGVTQTPRYLIKTRGQQVTLSCSPISGHRSVSWYQQTPGQGLQFLFEYFSETQRNKGNFPGRFSGRQFSNSRSEMNVSTLELGDSALYLCASSGGQNHGYTFGSGTRLTVV.

This clonotype was observed many times. V usage is TRBV6-6 and J usage is TRBJ2-7, with D hard to call. The CDR3 contains 12 residues. Germline CDR1 reads MNHNY; CDR2 reads SVGAGI (reference sequence). The V gene lost 6 bases and the J gene lost 2 bases, with 8 bases spanning the gap. CDR3 sequence reads: CASSPPTYEQYF. Written as DNA, the CDR3 is TGTGCCAGCAGCCCCCCCACCTACGAGCAGTACTTC.

J is TRBJ2-4 and V is TRBV5-1; D uncertain. The CDR3 loop spans 13 amino acids. Germline V gene data show CDR1 as SGHRS and CDR2 as YFSETQ. Trimming took off 0 bases at V and 4 bases at J, with 5 bases between the two ends. The CDR3 DNA reads as TGCGCCAGCAGCTTGGGAAGAAAAAACATTCAGTACTTC. Protein sequence: CASSLGRKNIQYF.

J is TRBJ2-2 and V is TRBV29-1; possibly TRBD2 for D (5 bases). Germline CDR1 and CDR2: SQVTM and ANQGSEA. This CDR3 region has 14 residues. The V end lost 6 bases, the J end lost 0 bases, and 11 bases lay between the germline ends. In DNA form, the CDR3 reads TGCAGCGTCGGAAAGGGAGCGAACACCGGGGAGCTGTTTTTT. Its translation is CSVGKGANTGELFF.

This clonotype was counted between two and nine times. The rearrangement links TRBV6-2 or TRBV6-3 to TRBJ2-1; 11 nucleotides agree with TRBD2. The CDR3 contains 16 residues. V lost 6 bases, J lost 1 base, and 5 bases stayed unmatched. Per germline, CDR1 MNHEY and CDR2 SVGEGT. The CDR3 reads CASSGSGGVSYNEQFF. CDR3 DNA sequence: TGTGCCAGCAGCGGTAGCGGGGGGGTATCCTACAATGAGCAGTTCTTC.

This clonotype was picked up one time. At one end, the junction sequence differs from germline, possibly due to a read error. The V and J genes are TRBV4-1 and TRBJ2-5; D may match TRBD1 or TRBD2 (7 bases each). CDR1 MGHRA and CDR2 YSYEKL come from the germline V gene. The CDR3 is made up of 15 amino acids. The CDR3 is CVSSQDPGGEETQYF. The CDR3 DNA sequence: TGCGTCAGCAGCCAAGACCCAGGGGGGGAAGAGACCCAGTACTTC.

This chain uses TRBV2 with TRBJ2-4, with D perhaps being TRBD1 or TRBD2 (6 bases each). Germline CDR1 SNHLY, CDR2 FYNNEI. The CDR3 runs 14 residues. V lost 4 bases and J lost 9, with 16 bases in between. This CDR3 is CASSVGATGVIQYF. As DNA, the CDR3 is TGTGCCAGCAGTGTGGGGGCAACGGGGGTCATTCAGTACTTC.

This chain joins TRBV6-1 and TRBJ1-3, with D perhaps matching TRBD1 (6 bases). Germline CDR1 is MNHNS and CDR2 is SASEGT. This CDR3 contains 18 residues. The germline V and J ends were trimmed by 6 bases and 2 bases, with 23 bases remaining between them. CDR3 DNA: TGTGCCAGCAGACTGGTCGGGGGGCCCGTCTCTGCTGGAAACACCATATATTTT. It is translated as CASRLVGGPVSAGNTIYF.

This clonotype appeared a few times. The gene calls are TRBV29-1 and TRBJ2-5, with 8 bases that match TRBD1. This CDR3 spans 11 amino acids. Trimming took 6 bases from V and 5 from J; bases not matched to a gene: 2. CDR1 SQVTM and CDR2 ANQGSEA come from the germline V gene. The CDR3: CSVDREETQYF. The CDR3 bases are TGCAGCGTGGACAGGGAGGAGACCCAGTACTTC. The complete variable domain, with remaining parts taken from reference TRBV29-1 and TRBJ2-5, reads SAVISQKPSRDICQRGTSLTIQCQVDSQVTMMFWYRQQPGQSLTLIATANQGSEATYESGFVIDKFPISRPNLTFSTLTVSNMSPEDSSIYLCSVDREETQYFGPGTRLLVL.

V and J are TRBV5-1 and TRBJ1-1; D not certain. Germline lookup yields CDR1 SGHRS and CDR2 YFSETQ. The CDR3 spans 16 residues. The V end lost 0 bases, the J end lost 1 base, and 13 bases lay between the germline ends. The CDR3 DNA sequence: TGCGCCAGCAGCTTGGAGGCCAGAAGGCGGAACACTGAAGCTTTCTTT. Protein sequence: CASSLEARRRNTEAFF.

J is TRBJ2-3 and V is TRBV11-2, with 13 bases lining up with TRBD2. CDR3 length: 16 residues. Losses at the gene ends were 4 bases for V and 1 base for J; bases not matched to a gene: 2. Looked up from germline, CDR1 is SGHAT and CDR2 is FQNNGV. For the CDR3, the DNA is TGTGCCAGCAGCTCCGGGACTAGCGGGGGCACAGATACGCAGTATTTT. Amino acids: CASSSGTSGGTDTQYF.

CDR3 sequence (DNA): TGTGCCAGCAGTGTCGGGAGGGTGGGTGGCTACACCTTC. Protein sequence: CASSVGRVGGYTF. This sequence joins TRBV28 and TRBJ1-2; no firm D call. The V end was cut by 5 bases, the J end by 7 bases, with 14 bases between. The CDR3 consists of 13 residues. Germline CDR1 and CDR2: MDHEN and SYDVKM.

This clonotype is a singleton in its sample. This chain joins TRBV7-9 and TRBJ2-1; D is undetermined. The V end was cut by 5 bases, the J end by 1 base, with 9 bases between. The CDR3 runs to 14 residues. In germline, CDR1 is SEHNR, CDR2 FQNEAQ (reference sequence). CDR3 sequence (DNA): TGTGCCAGCAGCGCCCCCAAATCCTACAATGAGCAGTTCTTC. Protein: CASSAPKSYNEQFF.

This chain joins TRBV7-9 and TRBJ1-2, with D possibly TRBD1 on 5 matching bases. Per germline, CDR1 SEHNR and CDR2 FQNEAQ (reference sequence). The CDR3 spans 15 residues. V was clipped by 6 bases and J by 1 base, with 15 bases between them. The chain's CDR3 is CASSRPGRINYGYTF. CDR3 DNA sequence: TGTGCCAGCAGTCGTCCGGGACGGATTAACTATGGCTACACCTTC.

In the case of this clonotype: The germline gene is not matched at one end of the junction; a read error may be the cause. This chain uses TRBV7-3 with TRBJ2-3, with D maybe TRBD2 (7 bases). The CDR3 runs to 17 residues. Germline assignment: CDR1 SGHTA and CDR2 FQGTGA. CDR3 DNA: TGTGTCAGCAGCATTTCATCGGGGGGCACTAGCACAGATACGCAGTATTTT. Its translation is CVSSISSGGTSTDTQYF.

The rearrangement joins TRBV7-2 to TRBJ1-2; 10 nucleotides agree with TRBD1. The length of the CDR3 is 14 residues. CDR1 SGHTA and CDR2 FQGNSA come from the germline V gene. V shed 5 bases, J shed 8 bases, and the junction held 8 bases outside the gene matches. CDR3 nucleotides: TGTGCCAGCAGCCGGGGACAGGGGATTAGAGGCTACACCTTC. Residues: CASSRGQGIRGYTF.

This clonotype was seen a handful of times. CDR3 region: CASSLSTVDYYGYTF. The CDR3 DNA follows: TGTGCCAGCAGCTTAAGCACAGTGGACTACTATGGCTACACCTTC. V gene TRBV7-8 combines with J gene TRBJ1-2; no clear D gene. The V end was cut by 2 bases, the J end by 3 bases, with 13 bases between. This CDR3 is 15 amino acids long. From germline, CDR1 is SGHVS and CDR2 FQNEAQ.

The table lists this clonotype with a few counts. The chain has TRBV4-1 and TRBJ2-3, with 9 nucleotides matching TRBD2. Germline assignment: CDR1 MGHRA and CDR2 YSYEKL. J lost 5 bases, V lost 0 bases, and 6 bases had no gene match. The CDR3 length is 16 residues. The CDR3 region has the DNA TGCGCCAGCAGCCAAGATAGCGGGGGCCCTATAGATACGCAGTATTTT. Translated: CASSQDSGGPIDTQYF.

This clonotype was counted ten times or more. This sequence joins TRBV29-1 and TRBJ2-5, with TRBD1 as a possible D gene (6 bases). The ends were cut back, 7 bases at V and 4 bases at J, with 13 bases in the middle. Germline assignment: CDR1 SQVTM and CDR2 ANQGSEA. The CDR3 runs 12 residues. The CDR3 loop is CSDAARGETQYF. The CDR3 DNA reads TGCAGCGACGCGGCCAGGGGAGAGACCCAGTACTTC.